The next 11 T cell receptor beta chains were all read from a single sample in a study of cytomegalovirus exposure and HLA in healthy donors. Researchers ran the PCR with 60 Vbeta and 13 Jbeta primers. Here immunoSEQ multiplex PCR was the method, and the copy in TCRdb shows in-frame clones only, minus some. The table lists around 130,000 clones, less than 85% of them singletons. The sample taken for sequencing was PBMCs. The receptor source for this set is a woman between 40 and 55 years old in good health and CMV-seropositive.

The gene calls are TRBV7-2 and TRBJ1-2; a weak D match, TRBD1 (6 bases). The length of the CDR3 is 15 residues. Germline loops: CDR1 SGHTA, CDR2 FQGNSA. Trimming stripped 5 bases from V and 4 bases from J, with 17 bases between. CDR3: CASSLDRSPGYGYTF. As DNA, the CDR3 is TGTGCCAGCAGCCTAGACAGGTCCCCTGGCTATGGCTACACCTTC.

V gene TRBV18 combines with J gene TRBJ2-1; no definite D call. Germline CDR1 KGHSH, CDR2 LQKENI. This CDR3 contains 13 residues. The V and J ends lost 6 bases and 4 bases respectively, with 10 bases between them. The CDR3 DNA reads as TGTGCCAGCTCGCGCGACTTGTACAATGAGCAGTTCTTC. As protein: CASSRDLYNEQFF.

The CDR3 loop reads CASSLNSPGTGDGHGYTF. CDR3 DNA: TGCGCCAGCAGCCTAAACTCGCCCGGGACAGGGGATGGTCATGGCTACACCTTC. V is TRBV5-1 and J is TRBJ1-2, with 10 bases identical to TRBD1. This CDR3 has 18 amino acids. CDR1 and CDR2 (germline): SGHRS, YFSETQ. V shed 4 bases and J 6 bases; nucleotides not matched to a gene: 18. The whole variable domain, remainder taken from reference TRBV5-1 and TRBJ1-2, is KAGVTQTPRYLIKTRGQQVTLSCSPISGHRSVSWYQQTPGQGLQFLFEYFSETQRNKGNFPGRFSGRQFSNSRSEMNVSTLELGDSALYLCASSLNSPGTGDGHGYTFGSGTRLTVV.

The CDR3 region has the DNA TGCAGCGTGGCCACTATTACCGGGACTAGTTTGTTCTTC. It codes for CSVATITGTSLFF. The chain couples TRBV29-1 to TRBJ2-1, with 8 bases identical to TRBD2. CDR3 length: 13 residues. The germline V gene encodes CDR1 SQVTM and CDR2 ANQGSEA. Trimming at V came to 6 bases and at J to 15 bases, leaving 16 bases not matched to a gene.

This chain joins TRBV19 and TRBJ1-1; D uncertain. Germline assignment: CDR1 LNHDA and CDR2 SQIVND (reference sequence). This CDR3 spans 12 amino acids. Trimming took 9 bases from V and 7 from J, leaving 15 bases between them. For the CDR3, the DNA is TGTGCCAGCCTCCAGTCCCCGCTTGAAGCTTTCTTT. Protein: CASLQSPLEAFF.

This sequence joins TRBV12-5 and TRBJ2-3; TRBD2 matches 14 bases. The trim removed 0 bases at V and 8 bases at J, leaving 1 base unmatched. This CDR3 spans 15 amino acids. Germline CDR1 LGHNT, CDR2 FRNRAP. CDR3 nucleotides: TGTGCTAGTGGTTTGGTGACTAGCGGGAGGGGTACGCAGTATTTT. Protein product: CASGLVTSGRGTQYF.

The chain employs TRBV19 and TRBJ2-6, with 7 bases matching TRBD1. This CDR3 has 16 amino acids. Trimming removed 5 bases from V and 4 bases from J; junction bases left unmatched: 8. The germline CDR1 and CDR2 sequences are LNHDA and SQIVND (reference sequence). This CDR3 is CASSAPGQSGANVLTF. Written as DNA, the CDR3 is TGTGCCAGTAGTGCCCCGGGACAGTCCGGGGCCAACGTCCTGACTTTC.

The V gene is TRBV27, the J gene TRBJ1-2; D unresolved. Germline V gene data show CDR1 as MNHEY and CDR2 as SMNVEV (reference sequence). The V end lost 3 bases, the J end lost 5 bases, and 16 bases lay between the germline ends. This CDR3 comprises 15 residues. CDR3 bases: TGTGCCAGCAGTTTCGGCAGAGATGACTCTTATGGCTACACCTTC. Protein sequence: CASSFGRDDSYGYTF.

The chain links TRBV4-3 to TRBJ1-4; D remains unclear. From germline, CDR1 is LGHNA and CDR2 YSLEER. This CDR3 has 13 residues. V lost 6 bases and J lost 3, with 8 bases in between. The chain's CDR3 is CASRRVANEKLFF. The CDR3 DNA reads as TGCGCCAGCAGAAGAGTAGCTAATGAAAAACTGTTTTTT.

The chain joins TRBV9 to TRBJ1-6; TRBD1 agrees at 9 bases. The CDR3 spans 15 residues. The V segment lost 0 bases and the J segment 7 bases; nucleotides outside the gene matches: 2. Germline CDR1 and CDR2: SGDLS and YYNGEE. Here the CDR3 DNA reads TGTGCCAGCAGCGTAGGCGGGACAGGGAATTCACCCCTCCACTTT. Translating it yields CASSVGGTGNSPLHF.

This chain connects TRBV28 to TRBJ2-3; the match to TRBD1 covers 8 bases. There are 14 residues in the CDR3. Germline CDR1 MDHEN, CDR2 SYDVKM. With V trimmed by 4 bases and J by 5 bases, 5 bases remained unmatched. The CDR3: CASSSGQVGDTQYF. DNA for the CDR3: TGTGCCAGCAGTTCGGGACAGGTGGGAGATACGCAGTATTTT.